The subject of this entry is one TCR beta chain. The target antigen is unknown. Each CDR3 protein gets one entry after TCRdb re-called the RT-PCR reads with MiXCR. The repertoire holds around 580,000 distinct CDR3 sequences, with 14% as singletons. The V gene lost 2 bases and the J gene lost 2 bases, with 3 bases spanning the gap. CDR3 length: 13 amino acids. The V gene's germline CDR1 is MGHDK and CDR2 SYGVNS. The sample belongs to a study of response to subunit inactivated influenza vaccine. Study-level findings and limits: T cells newly recruited by each seasonal influenza vaccination are few, the authors suggested.

The sample was PBMCs from blood, taken about 13 days after vaccination. The sequence derives from a man aged 50 or older who received an inactivated influenza vaccine. The chain joins TRBV25-1 to TRBJ2-2, with no clear D. The CDR3 loop is CASSEGNTGELFF. DNA of the CDR3: TGTGCCAGCAGTGAAGGTAACACCGGGGAGCTGTTTTTT.